The 31 T cell receptor beta chains below were found in one sample sequenced in a study of brain T cells in children with intractable seizures. Profiling relied on immunoSEQ multiplex PCR, and the TCRdb table lists in-frame clones only, not all of them. The profile covers roughly 110,000 clones, with 85% to 95% appearing a single time and 3.8% taken by the ten largest. The starting material was peripheral blood, obtained at surgery. The receptors were sampled from a boy less than two years old with hemimegalencephaly and intractable seizures.

The chain combines TRBV9 with TRBJ2-1, with D uncertain. Germline V gene lookup returns CDR1 SGDLS and CDR2 YYNGEE. The CDR3 has 15 residues. The V end was cut by 6 bases, the J end by 3 bases, with 16 bases between. In nucleotides, the CDR3 is TGTGCCAGCATCGGCCCTCTTGGGGTCTACAATGAGCAGTTCTTC. This encodes CASIGPLGVYNEQFF.

This sequence joins TRBV6-5 and TRBJ1-1; D gene unclear. The CDR3 totals 13 residues. The germline gives CDR1 MNHEY, CDR2 SVGAGI. Trimming removed 7 bases from V and 4 bases from J, with 13 bases in between. DNA of the CDR3: TGTGCCAGCATCTTAGGAGGGTTCACTGAAGCTTTCTTT. Translating gives CASILGGFTEAFF.

The chain links TRBV9 to TRBJ2-7; 11 bases align to TRBD2. Germline assignment: CDR1 SGDLS and CDR2 YYNGEE. V dropped 3 bases and J dropped 0; count of bases not matched to a gene: 11. This CDR3 is 18 amino acids long. CDR3 DNA sequence: TGTGCCAGCAGCGAGGGCCTACTTACTAGCGGGAGCTCCTACGAGCAGTACTTC. This sequence encodes CASSEGLLTSGSSYEQYF.

This chain connects TRBV5-5 to TRBJ1-2; TRBD1 matches at 8 bases. The germline CDR1 and CDR2 sequences are SGHKS and YYEKEE (reference sequence). With V trimmed by 0 bases and J by 0 bases, 10 bases remained unmatched. This CDR3 has 18 residues. The chain's CDR3 is CASSLGPGTGLANYGYTF. In DNA form, the CDR3 reads TGTGCCAGCAGCTTGGGCCCCGGGACAGGCCTTGCTAACTATGGCTACACCTTC.

The J gene is TRBJ2-3, the V gene TRBV19, with D perhaps TRBD1 (5 bases). Trimming removed 9 bases from V and 0 bases from J, with 10 bases in between. CDR3 size: 13 residues. Germline loops: CDR1 LNHDA, CDR2 SQIVND (reference sequence). The CDR3 is CASRVSSTDTQYF. The DNA of the CDR3 is TGTGCCAGCAGGGTTTCTAGCACAGATACGCAGTATTTT. The full variable domain, rest sourced from reference TRBV19 and TRBJ2-3, is DGGITQSPKYLFRKEGQNVTLSCEQNLNHDAMYWYRQDPGQGLRLIYYSQIVNDFQKGDIAEGYSVSREKKESFPLTVTSAQKNPTAFYLCASRVSSTDTQYFGPGTRLTVL.

This rearrangement joins TRBV4-1 to TRBJ1-1; TRBD1 might be the D (6 bases). Trimming shortened V by 5 bases and J by 1 base, and 14 bases separated the two germline ends. The CDR3 extends over 15 amino acids. Per the germline V gene, CDR1 is MGHRA and CDR2 is YSYEKL. For the CDR3, the DNA is TGCGCCAGCAGCTTTCTCGGGGGGCCGAACACTGAAGCTTTCTTT. Its protein is CASSFLGGPNTEAFF.

The sample holds one count of this clone. A junction boundary mismatches the germline segment, possibly from a read error. The CDR3: CSAGRGQDWGF. The CDR3 DNA sequence: TGCAGTGCCGGAAGGGGACAGGACTGGGGGTTC. The V gene is TRBV20-1, the J gene TRBJ1-2; 8 bases align to TRBD1. The CDR3 has 11 amino acids. CDR1 is DFQATT, CDR2 SNEGSKA, per germline (reference sequence).

This clone was seen once. The chain has TRBV24-1 and TRBJ2-1; 10 bases line up with TRBD2. With V trimmed by 4 bases and J by 14 bases, 7 bases remained unmatched. This CDR3 is 13 amino acids long. Per the germline V gene, CDR1 is KGHDR and CDR2 is SFDVKD. CDR3 in DNA: TGTGCCACCAGTGACCGAACGCTAGCGGGGGAGTTCTTC. Residues: CATSDRTLAGEFF.

The J gene is TRBJ1-3, the V gene TRBV7-9; a weak D match, TRBD1 (5 bases). Looked up from germline, CDR1 is SEHNR and CDR2 is FQNEAQ (reference sequence). Trimming removed 2 bases at V and 0 bases at J, with 8 bases between. There are 15 residues in the CDR3. CDR3 sequence reads: CASSLITGSGNTIYF. CDR3 coding DNA: TGTGCCAGCAGCTTAATTACAGGCTCTGGAAACACCATATATTTT.

The chain couples TRBV19 to TRBJ2-5; the D gene is possibly TRBD2 (6 bases). The CDR3 spans 16 residues. Trimming took off 3 bases at V and 5 bases at J, with 19 bases between the two ends. Germline V gene data show CDR1 as LNHDA and CDR2 as SQIVND (reference sequence). The CDR3: CASSMSLAAGRETQYF. CDR3 sequence (DNA): TGTGCCAGTAGTATGTCCCTAGCAGCGGGCCGGGAGACCCAGTACTTC.

CDR3 amino acids: CASSPNLYEQFF. In DNA form, the CDR3 reads TGTGCCAGCTCACCGAACCTTTATGAGCAGTTCTTC. This rearrangement joins TRBV18 to TRBJ2-1; D gene unclear. Germline V lookup: CDR1 KGHSH, CDR2 LQKENI. The CDR3 runs 12 residues. Trimming removed 3 bases from V and 8 bases from J, with 8 bases in between.

J is TRBJ2-3 and V is TRBV5-1; unclear D gene. Trimming took off 0 bases at V and 6 bases at J, with 5 bases between the two ends. The CDR3 runs 12 residues. CDR1 is SGHRS and CDR2 is YFSETQ in the germline V gene. As DNA, the CDR3 is TGCGCCAGCAGCTTGGCCAGGGATACGCAGTATTTT. Encoded protein: CASSLARDTQYF.

This clone was observed a handful of times. The chain combines TRBV24-1 with TRBJ2-1, with D possibly being TRBD2 (5 bases). This CDR3 comprises 13 residues. V was cut by 4 bases and J by 7 bases, with 10 bases left in between. CDR1 is KGHDR, CDR2 SFDVKD, per germline. The CDR3 DNA is TGTGCCACCAGTGACCTCACTAGTAATGAGCAGTTCTTC. Encoded protein: CATSDLTSNEQFF.

The V call is TRBV24-1, the J call TRBJ2-1; 9 bases align to TRBD2. Losses at the gene ends were 0 bases for V and 6 bases for J; bases not matched to a gene: 5. The CDR3 is 16 amino acids. Germline V CDR1 and CDR2: KGHDR, SFDVKD. CDR3 sequence: CATSDLRTSEINEQFF. CDR3 bases: TGTGCCACCAGTGATTTGAGGACTAGCGAGATCAATGAGCAGTTCTTC.

V usage is TRBV4-2 and J usage is TRBJ2-2; 10 nucleotides line up with TRBD2. CDR1 and CDR2 from the germline V gene are LGHNA and YNFKEQ. The CDR3 covers 18 residues. J gave up 0 bases and V 1 base, and 5 bases lay outside the gene matches. CDR3 in DNA: TGTGCCAGCAGCCAAGTGATGAGCGGGAGGGCGAACACCGGGGAGCTGTTTTTT. Translation gives CASSQVMSGRANTGELFF.

The chain has TRBV20-1 and TRBJ1-2, with 8 bases fitting TRBD1. V was pared by 3 bases and J by 0 bases, with 18 bases of the junction left unmatched. This CDR3 region has 19 residues. CDR1 DFQATT and CDR2 SNEGSKA come from the germline V gene (reference sequence). CDR3 DNA: TGCAGTGCTAGTGCCTCCCGCCGGGCAGGGGGCCTTACTAACTATGGCTACACCTTC. Translation: CSASASRRAGGLTNYGYTF.

J is TRBJ2-1 and V is TRBV7-3, with 14 bases aligning to TRBD2. The CDR3 contains 15 residues. V lost 4 bases to trimming and J lost 5 bases; unmatched junction nucleotides: 1. The germline CDR1 and CDR2 sequences are SGHTA and FQGTGA. CDR3 region: CASSSGLAGDNEQFF. The CDR3 coding sequence is TGTGCCAGCAGCTCGGGACTAGCGGGGGACAATGAGCAGTTCTTC.

The genes are TRBV29-1 and TRBJ1-1; 9 bases map to TRBD1. The J segment lost 5 bases and the V segment lost 4 bases, leaving 8 bases of the junction unmatched. CDR3 length equals 14 residues. Germline assignment: CDR1 SQVTM and CDR2 ANQGSEA. The CDR3 loop reads CSVGTGVSWTEAFF. As DNA, the CDR3 is TGCAGCGTTGGGACAGGGGTCTCCTGGACTGAAGCTTTCTTT.

This rearrangement joins TRBV19 to TRBJ1-1, with D maybe TRBD1 (5 bases). The germline V and J ends were trimmed by 6 bases and 0 bases, with 11 bases remaining between them. The germline gives CDR1 LNHDA, CDR2 SQIVND (reference sequence). The CDR3 contains 14 residues. The CDR3 sequence: CASRLQGMNTEAFF. The CDR3 coding sequence is TGTGCCAGTAGACTGCAGGGCATGAACACTGAAGCTTTCTTT. The complete variable domain, with remaining parts taken from reference TRBV19 and TRBJ1-1, reads DGGITQSPKYLFRKEGQNVTLSCEQNLNHDAMYWYRQDPGQGLRLIYYSQIVNDFQKGDIAEGYSVSREKKESFPLTVTSAQKNPTAFYLCASRLQGMNTEAFFGQGTRLTVV.

The chain employs TRBV28 and TRBJ2-3; 8 bases map to TRBD2. The ends lost 10 bases at V and 6 bases at J; junction bases unmatched: 9. Germline V lookup: CDR1 MDHEN, CDR2 SYDVKM. The CDR3 runs 13 residues. The CDR3 sequence: CAMGGAGVDTQYF. Written as DNA, the CDR3 is TGTGCCATGGGGGGAGCGGGAGTGGATACGCAGTATTTT.

V gene TRBV4-1 combines with J gene TRBJ2-1; TRBD1 or TRBD2 may be the D gene (5 bases each). There are 14 residues in the CDR3. V lost 0 bases and J lost 10, with 13 bases in between. The germline CDR1 and CDR2 sequences are MGHRA and YSYEKL. The CDR3 nucleotides are TGCGCCAGCAGCCAAGATAGGGGAGTCAGAGAGCAGTTCTTC. Translating it yields CASSQDRGVREQFF.

The chain combines TRBV6-6 with TRBJ2-3, with 9 bases fitting TRBD1. Per the germline V gene, CDR1 is MNHNY and CDR2 is SVGAGI (reference sequence). Trimming took 5 bases from V and 3 from J; bases not matched to a gene: 6. This CDR3 is built from 15 residues. The CDR3 here is CASSTTGGGTDTQYF. CDR3 bases: TGTGCCAGCAGTACAACAGGGGGCGGAACAGATACGCAGTATTTT.

The chain joins TRBV2 to TRBJ2-1; D is uncertain. Trimming stripped 6 bases from V and 2 bases from J, with 8 bases between. Germline CDR1 is SNHLY and CDR2 is FYNNEI. The length of the CDR3 is 13 residues. The CDR3 nucleotides are TGTGCCAGCAGCGGCTATACCTACAATGAGCAGTTCTTC. Translation gives CASSGYTYNEQFF.

J is TRBJ2-1 and V is TRBV24-1; TRBD2 aligns across 12 bases. The V gene's germline CDR1 is KGHDR and CDR2 SFDVKD. The CDR3 has 16 residues. V shed 4 bases and J 4 bases; nucleotides not matched to a gene: 4. CDR3 bases: TGTGCCACCAGTGACCCCGGACTAGCGGGGTACAATGAGCAGTTCTTC. This codes for CATSDPGLAGYNEQFF.

The chain joins TRBV7-9 to TRBJ2-7, with D maybe TRBD2 (7 bases). CDR1 and CDR2 (germline): SEHNR, FQNEAQ (reference sequence). The CDR3 runs 14 residues. V lost 5 bases, J lost 2 bases, and 13 bases lay in between. CDR3 protein: CASSKGEGTYEQYF. For the CDR3, the DNA is TGTGCCAGCAGCAAGGGGGAGGGAACCTACGAGCAGTACTTC. The whole variable domain, remainder taken from reference TRBV7-9 and TRBJ2-7, is DTGVSQNPRHKITKRGQNVTFRCDPISEHNRLYWYRQTLGQGPEFLTYFQNEAQLEKSRLLSDRFSAERPKGSFSTLEIQRTEQGDSAMYLCASSKGEGTYEQYFGPGTRLTVT.

The gene calls are TRBV19 and TRBJ1-2; possible D gene TRBD1, 5 bases. The CDR3 runs 13 residues. The V and J ends lost 6 bases and 7 bases respectively, with 15 bases between them. CDR1 is LNHDA and CDR2 is SQIVND in the germline V gene (reference sequence). CDR3 sequence: CASRPGPGGGYTF. Written as DNA, the CDR3 is TGTGCCAGTAGACCGGGACCGGGAGGTGGCTACACCTTC.

The V gene is TRBV7-3, the J gene TRBJ1-6; a weak D match, TRBD1 (6 bases). This CDR3 has 16 amino acids. CDR1 is SGHTA, CDR2 FQGTGA, per germline. Trimming took off 5 bases at V and 2 bases at J, with 13 bases between the two ends. CDR3 nucleotides: TGTGCCAGCAGCCCCCGGACAGACCCCTATAATTCACCCCTCCACTTT. Translating gives CASSPRTDPYNSPLHF.

This clone appeared a single time. The rearrangement joins TRBV3-1 (or the pseudogene TRBV3-2) to TRBJ2-7; 9 nucleotides align to TRBD2. The CDR3 has 14 residues. Germline CDR1 LGHDT, CDR2 YNNKEL (reference sequence). Trimming took 2 bases from V and 1 from J; bases not matched to a gene: 0. CDR3: CASSQTSGSYEQYF. Written as DNA, the CDR3 is TGTGCCAGCAGCCAAACTAGCGGGTCCTACGAGCAGTACTTC.

The chain links TRBV6-5 to TRBJ2-7; no reliable D call. The CDR3 is made up of 14 amino acids. Trimming took off 0 bases at V and 3 bases at J, with 9 bases between the two ends. Germline V gene sequence: CDR1 MNHEY, CDR2 SVGAGI. The DNA for the CDR3 is TGTGCCAGCAGTTACTCGACCCCGGTCTACGAGCAGTACTTC. Translated, it gives CASSYSTPVYEQYF.

The gene calls are TRBV5-5 and TRBJ2-7; no reliable D call. V was shortened by 1 base and J by 5 bases, with 13 bases between the two germline ends. Germline V gene sequence: CDR1 SGHKS, CDR2 YYEKEE (reference sequence). This CDR3 region has 14 residues. The CDR3: CASSLWAGRDEQYF. CDR3 bases: TGTGCCAGCAGCTTGTGGGCCGGCCGGGACGAGCAGTACTTC.

The chain couples TRBV5-1 to TRBJ2-7; a weak D match, TRBD1 (5 bases). The ends were cut back, 0 bases at V and 0 bases at J, with 7 bases in the middle. The germline CDR1 and CDR2 sequences are SGHRS and YFSETQ. The CDR3 is made up of 14 amino acids. This CDR3 is CASSLGQSSYEQYF. In DNA, the CDR3 is TGCGCCAGCAGCTTGGGACAGAGCTCCTACGAGCAGTACTTC.